This paragraph covers one T cell receptor beta chain sequence. Its antigen remains unknown. This entry belongs to a study of Graves' ophthalmopathy and Graves' hyperthyroidism. RNA transcripts were the template, and TCR beta CDR3 regions were amplified from them. RT-PCR in the first round used HTBI primers; a second-round multiplex PCR followed. TCRdb recomputed calls from the multiplex PCR reads with MiXCR, one row per CDR3 protein. The table includes tens of thousands of distinct CDR3 sequences, roughly half detected once. V was cut by 5 bases and J by 3 bases, with 8 bases left in between. The CDR3 loop spans 11 amino acids. CDR1 is DFQATT and CDR2 is SNEGSKA in the germline V gene (reference sequence). Patients were excluded if they had other autoimmune diseases or uncontrolled infections, and likewise if pregnancy or lactation applied. Study results and limitations: In separating ophthalmopathy from stable hyperthyroidism, a 13-signature model achieved nearly 90% sensitivity and nearly 84% specificity.

The chain has TRBV20-1 and TRBJ2-7; D not resolved. The sequence was collected from an adult man with Graves' ophthalmopathy. What was sequenced was peripheral blood. The chain's CDR3 is CSAQTHYEQYF. In nucleotides, the CDR3 is TGCAGTGCTCAAACACACTACGAGCAGTACTTC.